Here is one TCR beta chain with its context. Method: immunoSEQ multiplex PCR; TCRdb's copy keeps in-frame clones and lacks some. Found here are roughly 370,000 clones, approximately 90% of them singletons; the top ten hold 5.5% to 8%. The germline gives CDR1 SGHRS, CDR2 YFSETQ. V was shortened by 0 bases and J by 0 bases, with 9 bases between the two germline ends. The CDR3 runs to 15 residues. This sample was included in a study of control samples from healthy donors and cancer patients. The receptor was isolated from a man aged 35 to 55 with head and neck cancer. Input material: PBMCs. The chain uses TRBV5-1 and TRBJ1-2; D may be TRBD1 (6 bases). The CDR3: CASSLESGANYGYTF. CDR3 coding DNA: TGCGCCAGCAGCTTGGAATCAGGGGCTAACTATGGCTACACCTTC.